The rows below give T cell receptor beta chains drawn from one sample of a study of blood T cells in healthy people across ages. TCRdb redid the calling of the 5' RACE reads with MiXCR, one entry per CDR3 protein. The data contain hundreds of thousands of distinct CDR3 sequences, around 50% of them singletons. The source material was blood. These receptors were taken from an elderly woman in good health. Each CDR3 is given with its conserved first and last residue. A D gene is named only where the DNA matches it firmly. Only part of the rows carry a size: once, few, many, or a class if the clone is expanded.

j_call d_call v_call clone_size cdr3_length cdr3_nt cdr3_aa
TRBJ2-5 NA TRBV6-1 many 14 TGTGCCAGCCAAGTAGGACAGAGTAGAGAGACCCAGTACTTC CASQVGQSRETQYF
TRBJ1-1 NA TRBV5-1 NA 14 TGCGCCAGCATGGGCGGGGGCGCAACCACTGAAGCTTTCTTT CASMGGGATTEAFF
TRBJ1-2 NA TRBV7-9 NA 17 TGTGCCAGCAGCCGCTTGATTTTGACAGCGACTAACTATGGCTACACCTTC CASSRLILTATNYGYTF
TRBJ2-2 NA TRBV6-2/TRBV6-3 NA 16 TGTGCCAGCTCTCGGCAGGTACTCGCGAACACCGGGGAGCTGTTTTTT CASSRQVLANTGELFF
TRBJ2-7 NA TRBV7-6 NA 14 TGTGCCAGCAGCTTAGCGCCAAGGGGCTACGAGCAGTACTTC CASSLAPRGYEQYF
TRBJ2-3 TRBD2 TRBV4-1 NA 15 TGCGCCAGCAGCCTTATAGCGGGGAGTGGGGATACGCAGTATTTT CASSLIAGSGDTQYF
TRBJ2-7 TRBD2 TRBV20-1 NA 13 TGCAGTGTGGGGGGGGGACTCTCCTACGAGCAGTACTTC CSVGGGLSYEQYF
TRBJ2-6 NA TRBV6-5 NA 15 TGTGCCAGCAGGGAACAGGGAACTGGGGCCAACGTCCTGACTTTC CASREQGTGANVLTF
TRBJ2-1 TRBD2 TRBV20-1 many 14 TGCAGTGCCCGGACTAGCGGGAGGGACAATGAGCAGTTCTTC CSARTSGRDNEQFF
TRBJ1-1 NA TRBV3-1 many 11 TGTGCCAGCAGTCAGGGCACTGAAGCTTTCTTT CASSQGTEAFF
TRBJ2-2 NA TRBV20-1 NA 13 NA CSASAFGAGELFF
TRBJ1-2 NA TRBV29-1 NA 12 TGCAGCGTTGTTTATGGCAGGGATGGCTACACCTTC CSVVYGRDGYTF
TRBJ1-6 NA TRBV7-2 NA 14 TGTGCCAGCAGCTTACCAACCGCTAATTCACCCCTCCACTTT CASSLPTANSPLHF
TRBJ2-1 NA TRBV4-3 NA 14 TGCGCCAGCAGCCAAGATCCTGGCCACAATGAGCAGTTCTTC CASSQDPGHNEQFF
TRBJ2-3 NA TRBV3-1 few 12 TGTGCCACCGGGACTAGCACAGATACGCAGTATTTT CATGTSTDTQYF
TRBJ2-1 NA TRBV14 NA 19 TGTGCCAGCAGCCAAGCCTGGCGCGGGGCCCGAACCTCCTACAATGAGCAGTTCTTC CASSQAWRGARTSYNEQFF
TRBJ1-2 NA TRBV4-2 many 14 TGTGCCAGCAGCCAGAAGACACTGAACTATGGCTACACCTTC CASSQKTLNYGYTF
TRBJ2-3 NA TRBV5-1 NA 18 TGCGCCAGCAGCTATGACGGGACACCAAGCGGCAGCACAGATACGCAGTATTTT CASSYDGTPSGSTDTQYF
TRBJ2-7 TRBD2 TRBV29-1 NA 14 TGCAGTGTAGCGACCGGGACTAGCGGCCACGAGCAGTACTTC CSVATGTSGHEQYF
TRBJ2-5 NA TRBV20-1 NA 13 TGCAGTGCTTTTCAGGAGGGCGTAAAGACCCAGTACTTC CSAFQEGVKTQYF
TRBJ2-7 NA TRBV5-1 once 15 TGCGCCAGCAGCTTATTCCAGTGGAGCTCCTACGAGCAGTACTTC CASSLFQWSSYEQYF
TRBJ1-6 TRBD1 TRBV5-1 NA 15 TGCGCCAGCAGCTTGGACCGGACAGGGGGGTCACCCCTCCACTTT CASSLDRTGGSPLHF
TRBJ1-1 NA TRBV27 once 13 TGTGCCAGCAGTTTAGGAGGGGGGGACGAAGCTTTCTTT CASSLGGGDEAFF
TRBJ1-1 NA TRBV12-3/TRBV12-4 many 15 TGTGCCAGCAGTTTTCAAGGACAGAAAGGCACTGAAGCTTTCTTT CASSFQGQKGTEAFF
TRBJ2-3 NA TRBV5-6 many 15 TGTGCCAGCAGCTCGATGTTCTCTAGCACAGATACGCAGTATTTT CASSSMFSSTDTQYF
TRBJ2-5 NA TRBV7-2 NA 12 TGTGCCAGCAGCCAGGAGAGAAAGACCCAGTACTTC CASSQERKTQYF
TRBJ2-1 NA TRBV7-3 many 15 TGTGCCAGCAGCTTAACCCCCGGGATTGACAATGAGCAGTTCTTC CASSLTPGIDNEQFF
TRBJ2-7 NA TRBV10-3 few 13 TGTGCCATCAGTGAGGGAGCGTCCTACGAGCAGTACTTC CAISEGASYEQYF
TRBJ2-7 NA TRBV24-1 many 12 TGTGCCACCGGGGACAAAACCTACGAGCAGTACTTC CATGDKTYEQYF
TRBJ1-1 NA TRBV12-3/TRBV12-4 NA 13 TGTGCCAGCAGTTCCGACAGGTACAATGAAGCTTTCTTT CASSSDRYNEAFF
TRBJ2-2 TRBD1 TRBV24-1 many 15 TGTGCCACCGCCCGGGACAGGGGGCTTGGCGGGGAGCTGTTTTTT CATARDRGLGGELFF
TRBJ2-6 NA TRBV29-1 NA 13 TGCAGCGCCGTAGCAGCTGGGGCCAACGTCCTGACTTTC CSAVAAGANVLTF
TRBJ2-3 NA TRBV12-3/TRBV12-4 NA 15 TGTGCCAGCAGCCTGAGATATAGCGATCCAGATACGCAGTATTTT CASSLRYSDPDTQYF
TRBJ2-6 TRBD1 TRBV29-1 NA 15 TGCAGCGTTCGGCAGGGGGCGTCTGGGGCCAACGTCCTGACTTTC CSVRQGASGANVLTF
TRBJ2-5 NA TRBV5-1 many 14 TGCGCCAGCAGCCCGGGACCTGGACAAGAGACCCAGTACTTC CASSPGPGQETQYF
TRBJ2-7 TRBD1 TRBV5-1 NA 14 TGCGCCAGCAGCTCAACGACAGGGGGCTACGAGCAGTACTTC CASSSTTGGYEQYF
TRBJ2-1 NA TRBV4-2 many 13 TGTGCCAGCAGCCAAGTTGGTGAGACGAGGCAGTTCTTC CASSQVGETRQFF
TRBJ2-1 NA TRBV24-1 NA 15 TGTGCCACCAGCAAATGGGGTTCAGGCCAAGAGACCCAGTTCTTC CATSKWGSGQETQFF
TRBJ1-1 NA TRBV30 NA 14 TGTGCCTGGAGTCGAATACAACCGAACACTGAAGCTTTCTTT CAWSRIQPNTEAFF
TRBJ1-1 TRBD1 TRBV18 NA 16 TGTGCCAGCTCACTTACAAACAGGGGGGAGTCCGGTGAAGCTTTCTTT CASSLTNRGESGEAFF
TRBJ1-2 NA TRBV7-2 NA 14 TGTGCCAGCAGCCCCCAAGCAGGCAACTATGGCTACACCTTC CASSPQAGNYGYTF